This is a list of T cell receptor beta chains from one sample in a study of blood T cell repertoires in COVID-19. TCRdb's copy holds only in-frame clones and misses some; the assay was immunoSEQ multiplex PCR. The sample consists of some 190,000 clones, 70% to 90% of them appearing once. Sequenced: peripheral blood. The receptors stem from a woman aged 40-49 years who had recovered from COVID-19. CDR3s include the opening cysteine and the closing phenylalanine or tryptophan. Fields, in order: J gene, clone size, D gene, V gene, CDR3 DNA, CDR3 protein. D genes are given only for firm matches. Clone size is shown for a subset of rows, as once, few, many or a class of expanded clone.

>TRBJ1-2|few|NA|TRBV23-1
TGCGCCAGCAGGAGAGGGGGTAACTATGGCTACACCTTC
CASRRGGNYGYTF
>TRBJ1-4|NA|NA|TRBV15
TGTGCCACCAGCAGCAGGACAGTTGAAAAACTGTTTTTT
CATSSRTVEKLFF
>TRBJ2-7|NA|NA|TRBV5-1
TGCGCCAGCAGCTTGGGCGGGGACGGCCCCTACGAGCAGTACTTC
CASSLGGDGPYEQYF
>TRBJ1-4|NA|TRBD1|TRBV7-9
TGTGCCAGCAGCCCCGAAGGGACAGAATCTAATGAAAAACTGTTTTTT
CASSPEGTESNEKLFF
>TRBJ2-7|once|NA|TRBV7-9
TGTGCCAGCAGCATGGAAGCGCCCCCTTACGAGCAGTACTTC
CASSMEAPPYEQYF
>TRBJ2-7|NA|TRBD1|TRBV28
TGTGCCAGCAGTCGGACAGGGGAGATCTACGAGCAGTACTTC
CASSRTGEIYEQYF
>TRBJ1-5|NA|NA|TRBV12-3/TRBV12-4
TGTGCCAGCAGTTTAGACAACAATCAGCCCCAGCATTTT
CASSLDNNQPQHF
>TRBJ2-2|medium-sized|NA|TRBV5-1
TGCGCCAGCACCTTGGGCGGGAACACCGGGGAGCTGTTTTTT
CASTLGGNTGELFF
>TRBJ2-2|few|TRBD2|TRBV29-1
TGCAGCGTTGGCGGATCTAGCGGGGGGAACACCGGGGAGCTGTTTTTT
CSVGGSSGGNTGELFF
>TRBJ1-1|NA|TRBD1|TRBV4-1
TGCGCCAGCAGCCAAGAAGGGACAGACATAGAAGCTTTCTTT
CASSQEGTDIEAFF
>TRBJ2-2|NA|NA|TRBV15
TGTGCCACCAGCAGAGGAGTCACAGCCGGGGAGCTGTTTTTT
CATSRGVTAGELFF
>TRBJ2-5|NA|NA|TRBV6-6
TGTGCCAGCAGGCCTCCCGGCGGGCGACAAGAGACCCAGTACTTC
CASRPPGGRQETQYF
>TRBJ2-7|NA|TRBD2|TRBV3-1/TRBV3-2
TGTGCCAGCAGCCAAGGTAGCGGGAAGGAGTCCGAGCAGTACTTC
CASSQGSGKESEQYF
>TRBJ1-2|NA|TRBD1|TRBV27
TGTGCCAGTACGACAGGGGGCGACGGCTACACCTTC
CASTTGGDGYTF
>TRBJ1-5|NA|NA|TRBV2
TGTGCCAGCACAAGGCAGGGCCTAAGCAATCAGCCCCAGCATTTT
CASTRQGLSNQPQHF
>TRBJ2-7|NA|TRBD2|TRBV18
TGTGCCAGCTCACCACGAGCGGGGATTGCGGACGAGCAGTACTTC
CASSPRAGIADEQYF
>TRBJ1-4|NA|NA|TRBV28
TGTGCCAGCAGCGGGGGTATCACTAATGAAAAACTGTTTTTT
CASSGGITNEKLFF
>TRBJ1-2|NA|NA|TRBV7-2
TGTGCCAGCAGCTTAGTTCCCAGAAACTATGGCTACACCTTC
CASSLVPRNYGYTF
>TRBJ1-6|once|NA|TRBV28
TGTGCCAGCAGTTCCCCGGGGGGGGCTAGACCACCCCTCCACTTT
CASSSPGGARPPLHF
>TRBJ2-7|NA|TRBD2|TRBV27
TGTGCCAGCAGTTTAAGGCGGGAGACCTCCTACGAGCAGTACTTC
CASSLRRETSYEQYF
>TRBJ1-6|NA|NA|TRBV19
TGTGCCAGTAGCGATTCAGGGTTTTCACCCCTCCACTTT
CASSDSGFSPLHF
>TRBJ2-5|NA|NA|TRBV5-1
TGCGCCAGCAGCCCCGCTGAGGGTGCAGAGACCCAGTACTTC
CASSPAEGAETQYF
>TRBJ1-2|NA|NA|TRBV27
TGTGCCAGCGGAGAAGGGGGTTGGGGCTACACCTTC
CASGEGGWGYTF
>TRBJ2-3|once|TRBD2|TRBV6-2/TRBV6-3
TGTGCCAGCAGCCCTTATTTCACTAGCGGGAGCACAGATACGCAGTATTTT
CASSPYFTSGSTDTQYF
>TRBJ2-5|NA|NA|TRBV7-3
TGTGCCAGCAGCTTAGGTGGTGGCCCCCGAGAGACCCAGTACTTC
CASSLGGGPRETQYF
>TRBJ2-5|NA|NA|TRBV11-2
TGTGCCAGCAGAACAGGATACCAAGAGACCCAGTACTTC
CASRTGYQETQYF
>TRBJ2-1|NA|NA|TRBV5-1
TGCGCCAGCAGCTTGGATGTGACACATAACAATGAGCAGTTCTTC
CASSLDVTHNNEQFF
>TRBJ1-5|NA|NA|TRBV18
TGTGCCAGCTCCCCCCTGCGACAGCCCAGCAATCAGCCCCAGCATTTT
CASSPLRQPSNQPQHF
>TRBJ2-5|NA|NA|TRBV30
TGTGCCTGGTCACTAGGGGAGACCCAGTACTTC
CAWSLGETQYF
>TRBJ2-1|NA|TRBD2|TRBV6-4
TGTGCCAGCAGTGGCACGACTAGCGGGAGGGCGCCCTACAATGAGCAGTTCTTC
CASSGTTSGRAPYNEQFF
>TRBJ2-7|NA|NA|TRBV18
TGTGCCAGCTCACCGACACAAGGCGGCATGGGACATTACGAGCAGTACTTC
CASSPTQGGMGHYEQYF
>TRBJ1-2|NA|TRBD1|TRBV19
TGTGCCAGTAACCTACCTGGACAGGGCTATGGCTACACCTTC
CASNLPGQGYGYTF
>TRBJ1-6|NA|NA|TRBV6-5
TGTGCCAGCAGTTCTGCCTTAACTGGGCTAAATTCACCCCTCCACTTT
CASSSALTGLNSPLHF
>TRBJ2-7|NA|NA|TRBV27
TGTGCCAGCAGGGGACTCAAAACCTACGAGCAGTACTTC
CASRGLKTYEQYF
>TRBJ1-5|NA|NA|TRBV18
TGTGCCAGCTCACCACTGCCAGGGTGGAATCAGCCCCAGCATTTT
CASSPLPGWNQPQHF
>TRBJ2-1|NA|NA|TRBV5-1
TGCGCCAGCAGCCGCGACCACAGGGAGTTTGGTTATGAGCAGTTCTTC
CASSRDHREFGYEQFF
>TRBJ2-7|NA|TRBD2|TRBV9
TGTGCCAGCAGCCCCCGGGACTACACCTACGAGCAGTACTTC
CASSPRDYTYEQYF
>TRBJ2-7|NA|NA|TRBV5-1
TGCGCCAGCAGCCGAGACGGGGACTACGAGCAGTACTTC
CASSRDGDYEQYF
>TRBJ2-3|NA|TRBD1|TRBV6-2/TRBV6-3
TGTGCCAGCAGTCATCCGGGACAGGGTCCAGATACGCAGTATTTT
CASSHPGQGPDTQYF
>TRBJ2-1|NA|TRBD2|TRBV29-1
TGCAGCGTTGGAAGCGGGAGCTCCTACAATGAGCAGTTCTTC
CSVGSGSSYNEQFF
>TRBJ1-4|NA|TRBD1|TRBV5-8
TGTGCCAGCAGCTTGCTCGGGACAGGGGATGAAAAACTGTTTTTT
CASSLLGTGDEKLFF
>TRBJ2-2|NA|TRBD1|TRBV5-1
TGCGCCAGCAGCTTTTACGACAGGGTCGACACCGGGGAGCTGTTTTTT
CASSFYDRVDTGELFF
>TRBJ1-3|NA|NA|TRBV10-3
TGTGCCATCAGTAGGGGAAATGGAAACACCATATATTTT
CAISRGNGNTIYF
>TRBJ1-2|NA|NA|TRBV27
TGTGCCAGCAGTTTAGCGGGCGGTGGCTACACCTTC
CASSLAGGGYTF
>TRBJ1-5|NA|TRBD1|TRBV6-2/TRBV6-3
TGTGCCAGCAGTTACGATAGAGGGACAGGGAATCAGCCCCAGCATTTT
CASSYDRGTGNQPQHF
>TRBJ2-1|NA|TRBD1|TRBV10-3
TGTGCCATCAGGCCTGGGACAGAGAATCCTGAGCAGTTCTTC
CAIRPGTENPEQFF
>TRBJ2-5|NA|NA|TRBV3-1/TRBV3-2
TGTGCCAGCCTCTCGGAGGGAGAGACCCAGTACTTC
CASLSEGETQYF
>TRBJ2-1|NA|NA|TRBV10-3
TGTGCCATCAGTGAAGGGAGCGGGCCCTACAATGAGCAGTTCTTC
CAISEGSGPYNEQFF
>TRBJ2-7|NA|TRBD2|TRBV12-3/TRBV12-4
TGTGCCAGCAGTTTAGTAGCGGGAGCAGAGCAGTACTTC
CASSLVAGAEQYF
>TRBJ1-5|NA|NA|TRBV12-3/TRBV12-4
TGTGCCAGCAGCGGAGTAGGGGGTCAGCCCCAGCATTTT
CASSGVGGQPQHF
>TRBJ2-7|NA|TRBD1|TRBV9
TGTGCCAGCAGCGGGACAGGGGGTTACGAGCAGTACTTC
CASSGTGGYEQYF
>TRBJ2-1|NA|TRBD2|TRBV27
TGTGCCAGCAGTCCCCCCTCGGGGCTAGCGGGACTCTACAATGAGCAGTTCTTC
CASSPPSGLAGLYNEQFF
>TRBJ2-7|once|NA|TRBV13
TGTGCCAGCAGCTTAACCCTGCAGGAGCAGTACTTC
CASSLTLQEQYF
>TRBJ1-2|NA|TRBD1|TRBV18
TGTGCCAGCTCACCCAACCAGGGGGCGGATGGCTACACCTTC
CASSPNQGADGYTF
>TRBJ1-6|NA|TRBD1|TRBV28
TGTGCCAGCAGTCCCCCACAGGGGGCGTCCTATAATTCACCCCTCCACTTT
CASSPPQGASYNSPLHF
>TRBJ2-3|NA|NA|TRBV30
TGTGCCTGGAGTGGCGGAGGTGGCACAGATACGCAGTATTTT
CAWSGGGGTDTQYF
>TRBJ1-5|NA|NA|TRBV2
TGTGCCAGCAGTGAATCGGCGGGGGATCAGCCCCAGCATTTT
CASSESAGDQPQHF